The 14 T cell receptor beta chains listed next were all sequenced from one sample in a study of blood T cell repertoires in COVID-19. Clones were sequenced by immunoSEQ multiplex PCR, and TCRdb holds only the in-frame ones, with some missing. The sample holds 200,000 or so clones, 75% to 90% seen once. Sequencing input: peripheral blood. All receptors derive from a man between 70 and 80 years old with active or convalescent COVID-19.

This clone was detected a few times. The gene calls are TRBV7-2 and TRBJ2-1; 7 nucleotides agree with TRBD2. Germline V gene sequence: CDR1 SGHTA, CDR2 FQGNSA. This CDR3 region has 16 residues. J gave up 5 bases and V 1 base, and 8 bases lay outside the gene matches. Here the CDR3 DNA reads TGTGCCAGCAGCTTAGTGTCGGGACTACCCCACAATGAGCAGTTCTTC. Translation: CASSLVSGLPHNEQFF.

The chain uses TRBV27 and TRBJ1-1, with TRBD1 as a possible D gene (6 bases). The CDR3 is 15 residues long. Germline loops: CDR1 MNHEY, CDR2 SMNVEV (reference sequence). Deletions cut 7 bases from V and 2 bases from J, with 17 bases between. DNA for the CDR3: TGTGCCAGCAAAACAGGGTGGCAGGTCAACACTGAAGCTTTCTTT. It specifies CASKTGWQVNTEAFF.

V is TRBV10-3 and J is TRBJ2-5; 8 bases are a match to TRBD1. Trimming took 5 bases from V and 2 from J; bases not matched to a gene: 13. Germline CDR1 ENHRY, CDR2 SYGVKD. The CDR3 is 17 residues long. The CDR3 DNA is TGTGCCATCAGTAGACAGGGGACCATCAACAAACAAGAGACCCAGTACTTC. It yields the protein CAISRQGTINKQETQYF.

This clone was detected only a few times. This sequence joins TRBV30 and TRBJ1-1, with D possibly matching TRBD1 (5 bases). This CDR3 has 14 amino acids. Germline CDR1 and CDR2: GTSNPN and SVGIG (reference sequence). The V gene lost 1 base and the J gene lost 7 bases, with 16 bases spanning the gap. The CDR3 DNA reads TGTGCCTGGAGTGGTTTTTCGGGGGTTTTTGAAGCTTTCTTT. Amino acids: CAWSGFSGVFEAFF.

The chain has TRBV5-1 and TRBJ2-5; D perhaps matches TRBD2 (6 bases). The CDR3 length is 13 residues. Germline V gene sequence: CDR1 SGHRS, CDR2 YFSETQ. The V end was cut by 0 bases, the J end by 5 bases, with 8 bases between. CDR3 in DNA: TGCGCCAGCAGCTTGGGGGACTGGGAGACCCAGTACTTC. This codes for CASSLGDWETQYF.

This clone has a single count. V gene TRBV9 combines with J gene TRBJ2-3, with TRBD2 matching over 8 bases. The CDR3 loop spans 16 amino acids. J was trimmed by 2 bases and V by 0 bases; bases with no gene match: 5. Looked up from germline, CDR1 is SGDLS and CDR2 is YYNGEE. The CDR3 sequence is CASSVAAGGYTDTQYF. Written as DNA, the CDR3 is TGTGCCAGCAGCGTAGCTGCGGGAGGCTACACAGATACGCAGTATTTT.

The chain links TRBV20-1 to TRBJ2-7; 9 nucleotides agree with TRBD1. V shed 3 bases, J shed 1 base, and the junction held 7 bases outside the gene matches. The CDR3 loop spans 15 amino acids. Looked up from germline, CDR1 is DFQATT and CDR2 is SNEGSKA (reference sequence). CDR3 in DNA: TGCAGTGCTAGTGTACGGGACAGGGTGTCCTACGAGCAGTACTTC. Protein: CSASVRDRVSYEQYF.

This CDR3 reads CASSLGRSTDTQYF. The CDR3, as DNA: TGCGCCAGCAGCTTGGGGAGGAGCACAGATACGCAGTATTTT. The genes are TRBV5-1 and TRBJ2-3; the D gene is possibly TRBD2 (5 bases). Looked up from germline, CDR1 is SGHRS and CDR2 is YFSETQ. The V and J ends lost 0 bases and 0 bases respectively, with 5 bases between them. The CDR3 length is 14 residues.

The chain uses TRBV5-6 and TRBJ1-2; 8 bases line up with TRBD1. The CDR3 has 16 residues. The V gene's germline CDR1 is SGHDT and CDR2 YYEEEE. With V trimmed by 3 bases and J by 2 bases, 9 bases remained unmatched. CDR3 coding DNA: TGTGCCAGCAGCTACCGCAGGACAGGGAAAAACTATGGCTACACCTTC. Its protein is CASSYRRTGKNYGYTF.

V and J are TRBV11-2 and TRBJ2-1, with D perhaps TRBD1 (5 bases). Deletions cut 5 bases from V and 9 bases from J, with 11 bases between. The CDR3 runs to 12 residues. Germline V gives CDR1 SGHAT, CDR2 FQNNGV. The CDR3 loop is CASSAQTVEQFF. CDR3 sequence (DNA): TGTGCCAGCAGCGCCCAGACAGTTGAGCAGTTCTTC.

V gene TRBV27 combines with J gene TRBJ2-7; 15 positions agree with TRBD2. V lost 3 bases and J lost 4; bases outside the gene matches: 4. There are 16 residues in the CDR3. Germline V gene sequence: CDR1 MNHEY, CDR2 SMNVEV (reference sequence). The CDR3 reads CASSFTGTSGRYEQYF. CDR3 DNA: TGTGCCAGCAGTTTCACCGGGACTAGCGGGAGGTACGAGCAGTACTTC.

The CDR3 bases are TGTGCCAGCAGCGTAGATCAGGGAGGCGAGCAGTACTTC. Its protein is CASSVDQGGEQYF. The chain uses TRBV9 and TRBJ2-7, with a tentative D call TRBD2 (6 bases). CDR1 is SGDLS and CDR2 is YYNGEE in the germline V gene. This CDR3 region has 13 residues. V lost 0 bases and J lost 6, with 10 bases in between. Filled out from reference TRBV9 and TRBJ2-7, the complete variable domain reads DSGVTQTPKHLITATGQRVTLRCSPRSGDLSVYWYQQSLDQGLQFLIQYYNGEERAKGNILERFSAQQFPDLHSELNLSSLELGDSALYFCASSVDQGGEQYFGPGTRLTVT.

V usage is TRBV27 and J usage is TRBJ2-5; D is undetermined. Germline CDR1 reads MNHEY; CDR2 reads SMNVEV (reference sequence). Trimming shortened V by 7 bases and J by 5 bases, and 14 bases separated the two germline ends. The CDR3 totals 13 residues. CDR3 DNA: TGTGCCAGCATGGATCTCGGGTGGGAGACCCAGTACTTC. Residues: CASMDLGWETQYF.

The chain carries TRBV7-8 and TRBJ2-7; 9 bases are shared with TRBD2. Looked up from germline, CDR1 is SGHVS and CDR2 is FQNEAQ. The CDR3 consists of 19 residues. V shed 1 base and J 2 bases; nucleotides not matched to a gene: 15. CDR3 DNA sequence: TGTGCCAGCAGCTTAGTAGGCGGGGGGGCCGGTGTAGTCACCTACGAGCAGTACTTC. The encoded protein is CASSLVGGGAGVVTYEQYF.